This T cell receptor beta chain was retrieved from a study of control samples from healthy donors and cancer patients. CDR1 is MNHEY and CDR2 is SVGAGI in the germline V gene. J lost 7 bases, V lost 5 bases, and 6 bases had no gene match. This CDR3 has 13 amino acids. Clones were sequenced by immunoSEQ multiplex PCR, and TCRdb holds only the in-frame ones, with some missing. Counted here are 100,000 to 150,000 clones, around 94% occurring once; the ten biggest clones make up 0.58%. Material for sequencing was PBMCs. This TCR was recovered from a man older than 75 with head and neck cancer. This chain links TRBV6-5 with TRBJ1-2; 8 nucleotides line up with TRBD1. The CDR3 DNA reads as TGTGCCAGCAGTCGACAGGGGAGAGGTGGCTACACCTTC. Translating gives CASSRQGRGGYTF.